One and the same sample provided the 6 T cell receptor beta chains below, sequenced in a study of blood T cell repertoires in COVID-19. The assay was immunoSEQ multiplex PCR, and TCRdb's table has in-frame clones only and misses some. The data hold 86,000 or so clones, with roughly 82% observed a single time. The sequenced sample consisted of peripheral blood. These receptors were taken from an elderly woman with acute or convalescent COVID-19.

As to this clone: Other DNA sequences within the sample encode an identical CDR3. This chain connects TRBV5-1 to TRBJ2-2; TRBD1 matches at 8 bases. CDR1 and CDR2 from the germline V gene are SGHRS and YFSETQ. V was clipped by 0 bases and J by 2 bases; unmatched bases: 3. The CDR3 consists of 16 residues. The CDR3 nucleotides read TGCGCCAGCAGCTTGGCGGCAGGGGGCAACACCGGGGAGCTGTTTTTT. Its protein product is CASSLAAGGNTGELFF.

This chain uses TRBV27 with TRBJ1-2; D remains unclear. The germline gives CDR1 MNHEY, CDR2 SMNVEV (reference sequence). The CDR3 totals 13 residues. Trimming pared 2 bases from V and 4 bases from J, leaving 8 bases between. This CDR3 is CASSLSQRYGYTF. The CDR3 nucleotides are TGTGCCAGCAGTTTAAGCCAGCGCTATGGCTACACCTTC.

This chain uses TRBV27 with TRBJ2-3, with D uncertain. This CDR3 has 14 amino acids. CDR1 is MNHEY, CDR2 SMNVEV, per germline (reference sequence). Between the trimmed V and J ends, which lost 2 bases and 6 bases, there was a span of 12 bases. The CDR3 region is CASSLQRSMDTQYF. As DNA, the CDR3 is TGTGCCAGCAGTTTACAACGGTCAATGGATACGCAGTATTTT.

This chain connects TRBV25-1 to TRBJ2-1; D is unclear. The CDR3 is 13 amino acids. Trimming shortened V by 8 bases and J by 8 bases, and 16 bases separated the two germline ends. Germline V lookup: CDR1 MGHDK, CDR2 SYGVNS. This CDR3 reads CASEETEVYEQFF. DNA of the CDR3: TGTGCCAGCGAAGAGACTGAGGTCTATGAGCAGTTCTTC.

The chain combines TRBV19 with TRBJ1-5; D is perhaps TRBD1 (6 bases). The V gene lost 3 bases and the J gene lost 8 bases, with 17 bases spanning the gap. In germline, CDR1 is LNHDA, CDR2 SQIVND (reference sequence). The CDR3 covers 15 residues. The chain's CDR3 is CASSMRGQGTEPQHF. The CDR3 region has the DNA TGTGCCAGTAGTATGCGGGGGCAGGGGACGGAGCCCCAGCATTTT. Complete variable domain (other parts from reference TRBV19 and TRBJ1-5): DGGITQSPKYLFRKEGQNVTLSCEQNLNHDAMYWYRQDPGQGLRLIYYSQIVNDFQKGDIAEGYSVSREKKESFPLTVTSAQKNPTAFYLCASSMRGQGTEPQHFGDGTRLSIL.

The chain couples TRBV19 to TRBJ1-5; 7 bases agree with TRBD1. The CDR3 covers 15 residues. V was clipped by 1 base and J by 7 bases; unmatched bases: 7. Germline V gene sequence: CDR1 LNHDA, CDR2 SQIVND (reference sequence). Written as DNA, the CDR3 is TGTGCCAGTAGTATAGTCGAGGGGGCTGGACAGCCCCAGCATTTT. This encodes CASSIVEGAGQPQHF. Full variable domain (remainder filled in from reference TRBV19 and TRBJ1-5): DGGITQSPKYLFRKEGQNVTLSCEQNLNHDAMYWYRQDPGQGLRLIYYSQIVNDFQKGDIAEGYSVSREKKESFPLTVTSAQKNPTAFYLCASSIVEGAGQPQHFGDGTRLSIL.